The clone carrying this TCR beta chain has a handful of counts. What it binds is unknown. These data belong to a study of cytomegalovirus exposure and HLA in healthy donors. PCR employed 60 Vbeta and 13 Jbeta primers. Profiled with immunoSEQ multiplex PCR; TCRdb holds only in-frame clones, not every one. The sample gives more than 95,000 clones, roughly 79% of which show up once; 3.5% to 4.5% is in the top ten. After removal of 0 bases from V and 2 bases from J, the junction contained 10 bases not matched to a gene. The CDR3 consists of 18 residues. CDR1 is LGHNA and CDR2 is YSLEER in the germline V gene. Whole-study findings and limits: A likely sequencing artifact accounted for one observed cluster of highly shared sequence variants.

The sample consisted of PBMCs. The genes are TRBV4-3 and TRBJ2-3, with 8 bases aligning to TRBD2. This receptor was taken from a man aged 50-59 years in good health and CMV-seropositive. The CDR3 region has the DNA TGCGCCAGCAGCCAAGATCGGGGGGTAGCGGGAAACACAGATACGCAGTATTTT. Translating it yields CASSQDRGVAGNTDTQYF.